These 19 T cell receptor beta chains were all obtained from the same sample, sequenced in a study of CD8 T cells in Susac syndrome. It was with random hexamers that 0.5 to 1 ug RNA was reverse transcribed. MiXCR was run by TCRdb on the immunoSEQ multiplex PCR reads, yielding one entry per CDR3 protein. The table lists approximately 190,000 distinct CDR3 sequences, around 95% of them singletons, with around 0.1% in the top ten. The sequenced sample was CD4+ T cells from PBMCs. These receptors came from a human donor with Susac syndrome.

J is TRBJ2-5 and V is TRBV5-4, with D perhaps being TRBD1 or TRBD2 (6 bases each). CDR1 SGHNT and CDR2 YYREEE come from the germline V gene (reference sequence). Trimming cost V 4 bases and J 0 bases, with 13 bases left between them. This CDR3 region has 15 residues. The CDR3 here is CASSPRGEYQETQYF. The CDR3 nucleotides read TGTGCCAGCAGCCCGAGGGGGGAGTACCAAGAGACCCAGTACTTC.

This rearrangement joins TRBV20-1 to TRBJ1-2; D unclear. V dropped 0 bases and J dropped 3 bases, with 17 bases sitting between them. Germline V lookup: CDR1 DFQATT, CDR2 SNEGSKA (reference sequence). The CDR3 loop spans 16 amino acids. For the CDR3, the DNA is TGCAGTGCTAGAGATTGGGTCGGGGTACTAGACTATGGCTACACCTTC. It yields the protein CSARDWVGVLDYGYTF.

The chain recombines TRBV29-1 with TRBJ2-2; weak D call: TRBD1 (5 bases). Germline V lookup: CDR1 SQVTM, CDR2 ANQGSEA. V gave up 6 bases and J gave up 0 bases, with 17 bases separating them. This CDR3 has 16 amino acids. The CDR3 nucleotides are TGCAGCGTGGGGCGGCGTCAGGGCGCGAACACCGGGGAGCTGTTTTTT. Its protein is CSVGRRQGANTGELFF.

The genes are TRBV5-1 and TRBJ1-1, with D perhaps TRBD1 (5 bases). V was cut by 0 bases and J by 0 bases, with 12 bases left in between. The CDR3 is made up of 16 amino acids. Looked up from germline, CDR1 is SGHRS and CDR2 is YFSETQ. CDR3: CASSLAGQHMNTEAFF. The CDR3 DNA is TGCGCCAGCAGCTTGGCGGGGCAGCACATGAACACTGAAGCTTTCTTT.

The chain links TRBV18 to TRBJ2-5; D possibly corresponds to TRBD1 (6 bases). Trimming took off 3 bases at V and 5 bases at J, with 10 bases between the two ends. CDR1 and CDR2 (germline): KGHSH, LQKENI. The CDR3 sequence is 13 residues long. CDR3 residues: CASSPRQGETQYF. The CDR3 DNA reads TGTGCCAGCTCACCGCGCCAGGGGGAGACCCAGTACTTC. Together with reference TRBV18 and TRBJ2-5, the CDR3 gives the full variable domain: NAGVMQNPRHLVRRRGQEARLRCSPMKGHSHVYWYRQLPEEGLKFMVYLQKENIIDESGMPKERFSAEFPKEGPSILRIQQVVRGDSAAYFCASSPRQGETQYFGPGTRLLVL.

The chain combines TRBV18 with TRBJ2-7; D gene uncertain. The ends were cut back, 2 bases at V and 5 bases at J, with 7 bases in the middle. This CDR3 region has 12 residues. Germline CDR1 KGHSH, CDR2 LQKENI. As DNA, the CDR3 is TGTGCCAGCTCACCAGCTATCAACGAGCAGTACTTC. Amino acid sequence: CASSPAINEQYF.

This clonotype was detected a few times. The chain uses TRBV2 and TRBJ2-7; D ambiguous. Germline V CDR1 and CDR2: SNHLY, FYNNEI. The CDR3 spans 11 residues. V was clipped by 5 bases and J by 2 bases, with 4 bases between them. CDR3 nucleotides: TGTGCCAGCAGTTTAACCTACGAGCAGTACTTC. Protein sequence: CASSLTYEQYF.

The J gene is TRBJ1-2, the V gene TRBV6-5, with D unresolved. CDR1 and CDR2 (germline): MNHEY, SVGAGI. Trimming shortened V by 7 bases and J by 7 bases, and 19 bases separated the two germline ends. This CDR3 has 14 amino acids. The CDR3 nucleotides read TGTGCCAGCACTTTAACGACTGGGATCGGTGGCTACACCTTC. Its translation: CASTLTTGIGGYTF.

V and J are TRBV19 and TRBJ1-5; 11 bases are shared with TRBD1. V lost 5 bases to trimming and J lost 2 bases; unmatched junction nucleotides: 5. The CDR3 consists of 16 residues. The germline V gene has CDR1 LNHDA and CDR2 SQIVND (reference sequence). This CDR3 is CASSSLGQGGNQPQHF. The CDR3, as DNA: TGTGCCAGTAGTTCATTGGGACAGGGGGGCAATCAGCCCCAGCATTTT.

V gene TRBV29-1 combines with J gene TRBJ2-5; D is ambiguous. V lost 7 bases, J lost 5 bases, and 14 bases lay in between. Looked up from germline, CDR1 is SQVTM and CDR2 is ANQGSEA. This CDR3 is built from 12 residues. The CDR3 DNA reads TGCAGCGCTGACGGACCCGCGGAGACCCAGTACTTC. Amino acids: CSADGPAETQYF.

This clonotype was counted a single time. The chain uses TRBV2 and TRBJ1-1; no firm D call. In germline, CDR1 is SNHLY, CDR2 FYNNEI. Trimming shortened V by 0 bases and J by 6 bases, and 14 bases separated the two germline ends. The CDR3 has 15 residues. DNA of the CDR3: TGTGCCAGCAGTGAAGCGGTATTCCGGGGATCTGAAGCTTTCTTT. It translates to CASSEAVFRGSEAFF.

The chain uses TRBV30 and TRBJ2-1, with D possibly TRBD2 on 6 matching bases. Trimming stripped 3 bases from V and 8 bases from J, with 11 bases between. From germline, CDR1 is GTSNPN and CDR2 SVGIG (reference sequence). The CDR3 runs to 12 residues. The CDR3 sequence is CAWSATSHEQFF. The CDR3 nucleotides read TGTGCCTGGAGCGCGACTAGTCATGAGCAGTTCTTC.

The chain uses TRBV24-1 and TRBJ2-3; 9 nucleotides match TRBD2. The V and J ends lost 3 bases and 5 bases, in that order; junction bases with no gene match: 5. Looked up from germline, CDR1 is KGHDR and CDR2 is SFDVKD. This CDR3 is built from 15 residues. In DNA form, the CDR3 reads TGTGCCACCAGTGATGGCGGGGGGGCCGTAGATACGCAGTATTTT. Protein product: CATSDGGGAVDTQYF.

The chain combines TRBV27 with TRBJ1-1; 9 bases align to TRBD1. The V segment lost 5 bases and the J segment 5 bases; nucleotides outside the gene matches: 12. This CDR3 comprises 16 residues. The germline CDR1 and CDR2 sequences are MNHEY and SMNVEV (reference sequence). CDR3 protein: CASSPIYGQGRTEAFF. In DNA, the CDR3 is TGTGCCAGCAGTCCCATATACGGACAGGGGAGAACTGAAGCTTTCTTT.

The chain joins TRBV29-1 to TRBJ1-4; TRBD1 matches at 8 bases. V was clipped by 6 bases and J by 8 bases; unmatched bases: 8. Germline V gives CDR1 SQVTM, CDR2 ANQGSEA. The CDR3 is 13 amino acids. CDR3 residues: CSVQGAIGEKLFF. As DNA, the CDR3 is TGCAGCGTGCAGGGGGCGATAGGGGAAAAACTGTTTTTT. The full variable domain, in which reference TRBV29-1 and TRBJ1-4 provide the parts outside the CDR3, is SAVISQKPSRDICQRGTSLTIQCQVDSQVTMMFWYRQQPGQSLTLIATANQGSEATYESGFVIDKFPISRPNLTFSTLTVSNMSPEDSSIYLCSVQGAIGEKLFFGSGTQLSVL.

The chain couples TRBV20-1 to TRBJ2-5; TRBD2 aligns across 13 bases. J gave up 6 bases and V 1 base, and 8 bases lay outside the gene matches. Germline assignment: CDR1 DFQATT and CDR2 SNEGSKA (reference sequence). The CDR3 runs 16 residues. CDR3 protein: CSARAETSGGSKTQYF. CDR3 coding DNA: TGCAGTGCTAGAGCCGAGACTAGCGGGGGGTCAAAGACCCAGTACTTC.

The V and J genes are TRBV6-6 and TRBJ2-1; 11 bases map to TRBD2. The V segment lost 5 bases and the J segment 9 bases; nucleotides outside the gene matches: 6. CDR1 and CDR2 (germline): MNHNY, SVGAGI (reference sequence). The CDR3 runs to 14 residues. CDR3 nucleotides: TGTGCCAGCAGTACCTCCCTAGCGGGGGGTGAGCAGTTCTTC. Its protein is CASSTSLAGGEQFF.

This clonotype was recorded only once. V and J are TRBV29-1 and TRBJ1-1, with D possibly being TRBD1 (5 bases). This CDR3 contains 12 residues. V was shortened by 4 bases and J by 4 bases, with 10 bases between the two germline ends. Germline CDR1 reads SQVTM; CDR2 reads ANQGSEA. The CDR3 sequence is CSVAGGSTEAFF. The CDR3 DNA sequence: TGCAGCGTTGCGGGGGGGTCCACTGAAGCTTTCTTT. Full variable domain (remainder filled in from reference TRBV29-1 and TRBJ1-1): SAVISQKPSRDICQRGTSLTIQCQVDSQVTMMFWYRQQPGQSLTLIATANQGSEATYESGFVIDKFPISRPNLTFSTLTVSNMSPEDSSIYLCSVAGGSTEAFFGQGTRLTVV.

The DNA for the CDR3 is TGCAGCGGGAGACTAGCGGGGGGGCTCGGGGAGACCCAGTACTTC. Translation gives CSGRLAGGLGETQYF. The rearrangement joins TRBV29-1 to TRBJ2-5, with 14 bases aligning to TRBD2. With V trimmed by 7 bases and J by 5 bases, 9 bases remained unmatched. The germline CDR1 and CDR2 sequences are SQVTM and ANQGSEA. The CDR3 loop spans 15 amino acids.